Presented here are 18 T cell receptor beta chains from one specimen sequenced in a study of blood T cell repertoires in COVID-19. Using immunoSEQ multiplex PCR, the repertoire was profiled, and TCRdb retains in-frame clones only, with some absent. The sample shows around 120,000 clones, around 78% of them seen only once. The sample consisted of peripheral blood. All receptors derive from a man in his sixties or seventies with acute or convalescent COVID-19.

V is TRBV7-6 and J is TRBJ1-3, with D perhaps TRBD1 (6 bases). The CDR3 has 15 residues. V was pared by 5 bases and J by 1 base, with 12 bases between. Germline V gives CDR1 SGHVS, CDR2 FNYEAQ. This CDR3 reads CASSTTGTSGNTIYF. CDR3 nucleotide sequence: TGTGCCAGCAGCACTACCGGGACATCTGGAAACACCATATATTTT.

This clone was recorded only once. The chain employs TRBV11-3 and TRBJ2-3; D is ambiguous. Looked up from germline, CDR1 is SGHNT and CDR2 is YENEEA. Trimming took off 1 base at V and 8 bases at J, with 10 bases between the two ends. This CDR3 is 13 amino acids long. As DNA, the CDR3 is TGTGCCAGCAGCTTAGGTCCAGCGACTACGCAGTATTTT. Its translation is CASSLGPATTQYF.

The chain links TRBV7-2 to TRBJ1-2; D is undetermined. The CDR3 length is 16 residues. The germline V gene encodes CDR1 SGHTA and CDR2 FQGNSA. V was cut by 0 bases and J by 8 bases, with 19 bases left in between. The CDR3 DNA follows: TGTGCCAGCAGCTTAGCCATTCGGGTTATCCGTGGGGGCTACACCTTC. It encodes CASSLAIRVIRGGYTF.

In nucleotides, the CDR3 is TGTGCCAGCAGGGGACAAATTCAATACACTGAAGCTTTCTTT. This codes for CASRGQIQYTEAFF. The J gene is TRBJ1-1, the V gene TRBV6-6; D is perhaps TRBD1 (6 bases). The CDR3 sequence is 14 residues long. Between the trimmed V and J ends, which lost 6 bases and 3 bases, there was a span of 14 bases. The germline CDR1 and CDR2 sequences are MNHNY and SVGAGI (reference sequence).

The chain joins TRBV4-2 to TRBJ2-7; tentatively, D is TRBD2 (7 bases). CDR3 size: 15 residues. Germline values: CDR1 LGHNA, CDR2 YNFKEQ. The V end lost 1 base, the J end lost 5 bases, and 15 bases lay between the germline ends. CDR3 sequence (DNA): TGTGCCAGCAGCCAAGCCCCGGGGGGCCTGAACGAGCAGTACTTC. Translated, it gives CASSQAPGGLNEQYF.

This chain connects TRBV30 to TRBJ2-2; D unclear. Trimming shortened V by 4 bases and J by 1 base, and 4 bases separated the two germline ends. Germline-derived CDR1 and CDR2 are GTSNPN and SVGIG (reference sequence). CDR3 length: 12 residues. The CDR3 DNA reads TGTGCCTGGACACAGAACACCGGGGAGCTGTTTTTT. It is translated as CAWTQNTGELFF.

This chain connects TRBV11-3 to TRBJ1-1; D unresolved. Germline-derived CDR1 and CDR2 are SGHNT and YENEEA. Trimming removed 1 base from V and 7 bases from J, with 13 bases in between. The length of the CDR3 is 14 residues. CDR3 nucleotide sequence: TGTGCCAGCAGCTTAGGATCGGGTTTAAGTGAAGCTTTCTTT. Translation gives CASSLGSGLSEAFF. Full variable domain (outside the CDR3, taken from reference TRBV11-3 and TRBJ1-1): EAGVVQSPRYKIIEKKQPVAFWCNPISGHNTLYWYLQNLGQGPELLIRYENEEAVDDSQLPKDRFSAERLKGVDSTLKIQPAELGDSAVYLCASSLGSGLSEAFFGQGTRLTVV.

This chain uses TRBV4-2 with TRBJ2-7; no firm D call. CDR1 is LGHNA, CDR2 YNFKEQ, per germline. The CDR3 is 14 residues long. V was clipped by 0 bases and J by 1 base, with 7 bases between them. The CDR3 here is CASSQDRLSYEQYF. The CDR3 nucleotides are TGTGCCAGCAGCCAAGACAGACTTTCCTACGAGCAGTACTTC.

The chain joins TRBV30 to TRBJ1-3; D is undetermined. The germline CDR1 and CDR2 sequences are GTSNPN and SVGIG (reference sequence). The V and J ends lost 2 bases and 4 bases respectively, with 9 bases between them. The CDR3 has 13 amino acids. The CDR3 here is CAWSPLRGNTIYF. For the CDR3, the DNA is TGTGCCTGGAGTCCCCTGAGAGGAAACACCATATATTTT.

This chain joins TRBV5-4 and TRBJ2-7; 7 nucleotides match TRBD2. CDR1 is SGHNT, CDR2 YYREEE, per germline (reference sequence). The CDR3 is 14 amino acids. The V segment lost 1 base and the J segment 9 bases; nucleotides outside the gene matches: 10. The CDR3 nucleotides read TGTGCCAGCAGCTTGTCCAGCGGGGTCCTCGCGCAGTACTTC. Translating gives CASSLSSGVLAQYF.

The V and J genes are TRBV18 and TRBJ1-4, with unresolved D. Germline V lookup: CDR1 KGHSH, CDR2 LQKENI. V shed 8 bases and J shed 7 bases, with 14 bases lying between them. The length of the CDR3 is 13 residues. CDR3 residues: CASAPQIGEKLFF. Here the CDR3 DNA reads TGTGCCAGCGCGCCTCAAATCGGTGAAAAACTGTTTTTT.

The chain links TRBV11-2 to TRBJ2-1; D unclear. This CDR3 has 12 residues. Germline V gives CDR1 SGHAT, CDR2 FQNNGV. With 3 bases removed from V and 9 bases from J, the gap between germline ends came to 9 bases. The chain's CDR3 is CASSFIPSEQFF. CDR3 in DNA: TGTGCCAGCAGCTTTATCCCCAGTGAGCAGTTCTTC.

The J gene is TRBJ1-1, the V gene TRBV5-6; D remains ambiguous. There are 13 residues in the CDR3. V lost 4 bases and J lost 3, with 10 bases in between. Germline assignment: CDR1 SGHDT and CDR2 YYEEEE. CDR3 in DNA: TGTGCCAGCAGCCCGCGACAAGACACTGAAGCTTTCTTT. Translated: CASSPRQDTEAFF.

This clone was seen just once. The chain recombines TRBV4-1 with TRBJ1-5; 7 nucleotides match TRBD1. V trimming: 3 bases; J trimming: 2 bases; junction bases outside the gene matches: 16. Germline assignment: CDR1 MGHRA and CDR2 YSYEKL. CDR3 size: 19 residues. The CDR3 sequence is CASSHVSTGAKSGNQPQHF. The CDR3 DNA sequence: TGCGCCAGCAGCCACGTATCAACAGGGGCAAAGAGCGGCAATCAGCCCCAGCATTTT.

Only a few counts were recorded for this clone. The chain combines TRBV12-3 or TRBV12-4 with TRBJ1-4; D not resolved. V dropped 2 bases and J dropped 7 bases, with 2 bases sitting between them. The CDR3 loop spans 11 amino acids. The CDR3 coding sequence is TGTGCCAGCAGTTTACGTGAAAAACTGTTTTTT. Translated: CASSLREKLFF.

The gene calls are TRBV18 and TRBJ2-7; no reliable D call. V dropped 3 bases and J dropped 0 bases, with 9 bases sitting between them. This CDR3 spans 14 amino acids. CDR1 and CDR2 from the germline V gene are KGHSH and LQKENI. The CDR3 DNA sequence: TGTGCCAGCTCACCCCAGACACTCTCCTACGAGCAGTACTTC. Amino acids: CASSPQTLSYEQYF.

The CDR3 region has the DNA TGTGCCAGCAGCCAAGATCTCCCGGGGGGATCCGGGGAGACCCAGTACTTC. Protein product: CASSQDLPGGSGETQYF. V usage is TRBV14 and J usage is TRBJ2-5; TRBD2 matches 7 bases. Germline V gene sequence: CDR1 SGHDN, CDR2 FVKESK. With 0 bases clipped from V and 5 bases from J, the junction kept 12 bases outside the gene matches. The CDR3 has 17 amino acids.

V and J are TRBV7-3 and TRBJ2-7, with D maybe TRBD2 (5 bases). The ends were cut back, 6 bases at V and 7 bases at J, with 13 bases in the middle. The CDR3 runs to 12 residues. Germline V gives CDR1 SGHTA, CDR2 FQGTGA. The CDR3 sequence is CASSSPGDEQYF. The DNA for the CDR3 is TGTGCCAGCAGTTCTCCCGGGGATGAGCAGTACTTC.